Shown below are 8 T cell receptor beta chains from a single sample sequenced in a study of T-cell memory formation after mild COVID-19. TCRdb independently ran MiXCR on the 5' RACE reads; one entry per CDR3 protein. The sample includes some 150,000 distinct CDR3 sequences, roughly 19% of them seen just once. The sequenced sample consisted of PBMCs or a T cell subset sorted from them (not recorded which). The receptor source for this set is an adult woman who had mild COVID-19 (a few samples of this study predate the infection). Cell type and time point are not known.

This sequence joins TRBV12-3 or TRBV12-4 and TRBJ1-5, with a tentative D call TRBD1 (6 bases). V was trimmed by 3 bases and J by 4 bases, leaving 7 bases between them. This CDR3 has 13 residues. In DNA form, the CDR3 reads TGTGCCAGCAGTTTTACAGGGAATCAGCCCCAGCATTTT. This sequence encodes CASSFTGNQPQHF.

The CDR3 DNA reads TGTGCCAGCAGCGTTCCGGGGCGGGATACGCAGTATTTT. Its translation is CASSVPGRDTQYF. This chain links TRBV9 with TRBJ2-3, with D perhaps matching TRBD1 or TRBD2 (5 bases each). The CDR3 length is 13 residues. CDR1 is SGDLS, CDR2 YYNGEE, per germline. V was pared by 2 bases and J by 6 bases, with 10 bases between.

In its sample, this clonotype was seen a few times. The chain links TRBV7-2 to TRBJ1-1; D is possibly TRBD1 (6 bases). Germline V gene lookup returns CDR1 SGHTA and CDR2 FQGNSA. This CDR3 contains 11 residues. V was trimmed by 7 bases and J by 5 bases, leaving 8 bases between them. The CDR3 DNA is TGTGCCAGCACAGGGGATACTGAAGCTTTCTTT. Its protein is CASTGDTEAFF.

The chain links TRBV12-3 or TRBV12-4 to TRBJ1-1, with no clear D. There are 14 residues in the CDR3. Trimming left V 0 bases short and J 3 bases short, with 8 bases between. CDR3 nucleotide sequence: TGTGCCAGCAGTTTAGCTGGAGAATACACTGAAGCTTTCTTT. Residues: CASSLAGEYTEAFF.

The CDR3 loop is CASSFGWGGRIEQFF. CDR3 bases: TGTGCCAGCAGCTTCGGGTGGGGGGGCAGAATTGAGCAGTTCTTC. This chain connects TRBV7-8 to TRBJ2-1; possibly TRBD2 for D (7 bases). Germline V gene data show CDR1 as SGHVS and CDR2 as FQNEAQ. CDR3 length equals 15 residues. With 3 bases removed from V and 9 bases from J, the gap between germline ends came to 18 bases.

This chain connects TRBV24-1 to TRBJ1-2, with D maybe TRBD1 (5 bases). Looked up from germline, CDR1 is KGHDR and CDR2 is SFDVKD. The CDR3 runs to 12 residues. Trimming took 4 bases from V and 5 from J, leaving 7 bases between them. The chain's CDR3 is CATSEGVYGYTF. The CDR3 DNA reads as TGTGCCACCAGTGAAGGGGTGTATGGCTACACCTTC.

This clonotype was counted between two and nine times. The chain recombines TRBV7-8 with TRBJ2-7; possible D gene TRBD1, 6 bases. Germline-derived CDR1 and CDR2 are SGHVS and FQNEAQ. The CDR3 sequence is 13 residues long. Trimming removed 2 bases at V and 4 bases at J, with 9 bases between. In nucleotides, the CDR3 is TGTGCCAGCAGCTTACACAGGGAATACGAGCAGTACTTC. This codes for CASSLHREYEQYF.

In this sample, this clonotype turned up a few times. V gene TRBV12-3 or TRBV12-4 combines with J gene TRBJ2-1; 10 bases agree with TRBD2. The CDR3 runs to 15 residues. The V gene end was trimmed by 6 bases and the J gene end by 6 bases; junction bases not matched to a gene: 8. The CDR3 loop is CASRSPSGSLNEQFF. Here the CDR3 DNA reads TGTGCCAGCAGGTCCCCTAGCGGGAGCCTCAATGAGCAGTTCTTC.